These 30 T cell receptor beta chains originate from one sample sequenced in a study of response to subunit inactivated influenza vaccine. TCRdb passed the RT-PCR reads through MiXCR, listing each CDR3 protein once. This repertoire shows about 480,000 distinct CDR3 sequences, 10% to 15% found once; its top ten account for less than 15%. Source: PBMCs from blood, taken about 40 days after vaccination. Receptors originate from a man between 50 and 59 years old who received an inactivated influenza vaccine.

In this sample, this clonotype turned up a few times. This sequence joins TRBV7-2 and TRBJ1-2; D uncertain. CDR3 length equals 16 residues. Trimming left V 2 bases short and J 5 bases short, with 18 bases between. Germline CDR1 SGHTA, CDR2 FQGNSA. The CDR3 here is CASSLSFQTSSYGYTF. Written as DNA, the CDR3 is TGTGCCAGCAGCTTATCCTTTCAAACATCTTCATATGGCTACACCTTC.

This clonotype was seen once. Possible read error: a much larger clone is one base away. This chain connects TRBV5-1 to TRBJ1-1, with D perhaps matching TRBD1 (5 bases). The V end was cut by 0 bases, the J end by 1 base, with 7 bases between. Germline loops: CDR1 SGHRS, CDR2 YFSETQ. The CDR3 contains 14 residues. The chain's CDR3 is CASSLDGTNTEAFF. The CDR3 DNA reads as TGCGCCAGCAGCTTGGACGGGACGAACACTGAAGCTTTCTTT.

The table lists this clonotype with a few counts. V and J are TRBV25-1 and TRBJ2-1, with D perhaps matching TRBD1 (6 bases). With 6 bases removed from V and 6 bases from J, the gap between germline ends came to 18 bases. This CDR3 has 15 amino acids. Germline values: CDR1 MGHDK, CDR2 SYGVNS. The CDR3, as DNA: TGTGCCAGCAGGGGACAACGGACGGGCCCCAATGAGCAGTTCTTC. It yields the protein CASRGQRTGPNEQFF.

This clonotype was counted only a few times. The chain employs TRBV5-1 and TRBJ2-2; D is unresolved. CDR1 and CDR2 from the germline V gene are SGHRS and YFSETQ. V lost 2 bases to trimming and J lost 7 bases, with 12 bases between them. The CDR3 spans 14 residues. This CDR3 is CASSLSPKDGELFF. CDR3 bases: TGCGCCAGCAGCTTATCGCCCAAGGACGGGGAGCTGTTTTTT.

The genes are TRBV5-1 and TRBJ1-1; tentatively, D is TRBD1 (6 bases). Trimming cost V 7 bases and J 2 bases, with 12 bases left between them. The germline CDR1 and CDR2 sequences are SGHRS and YFSETQ. The CDR3 sequence is 13 residues long. The CDR3 sequence is CASRRGGNTEAFF. The DNA of the CDR3 is TGCGCCAGCCGAAGGGGGGGAAACACTGAAGCTTTCTTT.

This sequence joins TRBV7-9 and TRBJ2-3; a weak D match, TRBD1 (6 bases). CDR3 length: 12 residues. Germline V gives CDR1 SEHNR, CDR2 FQNEAQ (reference sequence). V dropped 5 bases and J dropped 6 bases, with 9 bases sitting between them. This CDR3 reads CASSQTGDTQYF. CDR3 DNA sequence: TGTGCCAGCAGCCAAACAGGGGATACGCAGTATTTT.

This clonotype was seen many times. V is TRBV29-1 and J is TRBJ2-7, with D possibly being TRBD2 (5 bases). V was pared by 4 bases and J by 6 bases, with 13 bases between. This CDR3 has 12 residues. Looked up from germline, CDR1 is SQVTM and CDR2 is ANQGSEA. CDR3 loop: CSVGELRSEQYF. The DNA for the CDR3 is TGCAGCGTTGGGGAGTTACGATCCGAGCAGTACTTC.

The V and J genes are TRBV11-2 and TRBJ2-2; D unresolved. The germline gives CDR1 SGHAT, CDR2 FQNNGV. The V end lost 4 bases, the J end lost 4 bases, and 13 bases lay between the germline ends. CDR3 size: 15 residues. This CDR3 reads CASSSPQSSTGELFF. DNA of the CDR3: TGTGCCAGCAGCTCACCCCAGTCCAGCACCGGGGAGCTGTTTTTT.

This clonotype was detected ten times or more. This chain uses TRBV3-1 with TRBJ2-7; 9 bases line up with TRBD2. CDR3 length equals 15 residues. Trimming cost V 1 base and J 2 bases; bases outside gene matches: 3. Germline V gene data show CDR1 as LGHDT and CDR2 as YNNKEL (reference sequence). CDR3 sequence reads: CASSQGAGGAYEQYF. In DNA form, the CDR3 reads TGTGCCAGCAGCCAAGGTGCGGGAGGGGCCTACGAGCAGTACTTC.

The V gene is TRBV20-1, the J gene TRBJ1-1; 7 bases are a match to TRBD1. Germline V gene data show CDR1 as DFQATT and CDR2 as SNEGSKA (reference sequence). This CDR3 has 15 residues. Trimming took 6 bases from V and 5 from J; bases not matched to a gene: 15. The CDR3 loop reads CSATRPGQVRTEAFF. The CDR3 DNA reads TGCAGTGCCACACGGCCTGGACAGGTGAGGACTGAAGCTTTCTTT.

The chain carries TRBV5-1 and TRBJ2-1, with 10 nucleotides matching TRBD2. The CDR3 consists of 15 residues. Germline CDR1 reads SGHRS; CDR2 reads YFSETQ. The V segment lost 4 bases and the J segment 9 bases; nucleotides outside the gene matches: 10. For the CDR3, the DNA is TGCGCCAGCAGCGGAACAGCGGGAGGGCCGGTTGAGCAGTTCTTC. This sequence encodes CASSGTAGGPVEQFF. Variable domain in full (rest from reference TRBV5-1 and TRBJ2-1): KAGVTQTPRYLIKTRGQQVTLSCSPISGHRSVSWYQQTPGQGLQFLFEYFSETQRNKGNFPGRFSGRQFSNSRSEMNVSTLELGDSALYLCASSGTAGGPVEQFFGPGTRLTVL.

This clonotype was observed a handful of times. The V call is TRBV7-9, the J call TRBJ1-2; TRBD1 matches 7 bases. V lost 0 bases and J lost 6; bases outside the gene matches: 7. Germline loops: CDR1 SEHNR, CDR2 FQNEAQ (reference sequence). CDR3 length: 15 amino acids. This CDR3 is CASSLATGLRDGYTF. CDR3 nucleotide sequence: TGTGCCAGCAGCTTAGCGACAGGGCTGCGGGATGGCTACACCTTC.

This clonotype showed up many times. J is TRBJ2-5 and V is TRBV7-2, with 7 bases fitting TRBD1. CDR1 is SGHTA, CDR2 FQGNSA, per germline. The junction had 6 bases not matched to a gene; V was cut back by 5 bases and J by 3 bases. The CDR3 runs to 14 residues. The CDR3 nucleotides are TGTGCCAGCAGCCCCGGGACAGCAGAAGAGACCCAGTACTTC. It yields the protein CASSPGTAEETQYF.

The rearrangement joins TRBV12-3 or TRBV12-4 to TRBJ1-4; D unclear. There are 11 residues in the CDR3. V was trimmed by 3 bases and J by 8 bases, leaving 4 bases between them. The CDR3 sequence: CASSFREKLFF. CDR3 nucleotide sequence: TGTGCCAGCAGTTTCCGGGAAAAACTGTTTTTT.

This CDR3 is CASSLLTSGSFVSGNEQFF. CDR3 sequence (DNA): TGTGCCAGCAGTCTCCTGACTAGCGGGAGTTTTGTCAGTGGCAATGAGCAGTTCTTC. The gene calls are TRBV27 and TRBJ2-1; 12 bases fit TRBD2. V dropped 5 bases and J dropped 6; count of bases not matched to a gene: 17. The CDR3 extends over 19 amino acids. Germline CDR1 and CDR2: MNHEY and SMNVEV (reference sequence).

This clonotype turned up a few times. This sequence joins TRBV3-1 and TRBJ2-7; a weak D match, TRBD1 (5 bases). The CDR3 runs 13 residues. Looked up from germline, CDR1 is LGHDT and CDR2 is YNNKEL (reference sequence). V dropped 1 base and J dropped 6 bases, with 10 bases sitting between them. CDR3 sequence (DNA): TGTGCCAGCAGCCAAGGGGCACAGGCCGAGCAGTACTTC. Translation: CASSQGAQAEQYF.

This clonotype was picked up many times. The chain employs TRBV10-2 and TRBJ1-1; possibly TRBD1 for D (5 bases). Trimming stripped 4 bases from V and 1 base from J, with 7 bases between. This CDR3 region has 13 residues. CDR1 is WSHSY and CDR2 is SAAADI in the germline V gene. DNA of the CDR3: TGCGCCAGCAGTGCGGGGCGGAACACTGAAGCTTTCTTT. It yields the protein CASSAGRNTEAFF.

This clonotype has more than one count but fewer than ten. The gene calls are TRBV18 and TRBJ1-4; TRBD1 is a possible D gene (5 bases). Germline-derived CDR1 and CDR2 are KGHSH and LQKENI. The V end lost 3 bases, the J end lost 7 bases, and 9 bases lay between the germline ends. CDR3 length equals 13 residues. CDR3 nucleotide sequence: TGTGCCAGCTCACCGCCAGGGCGTGAAAAACTGTTTTTT. It is translated as CASSPPGREKLFF.

Of note for this clonotype: This likely comes from a read error, as the CDR3 has no conserved phenylalanine or tryptophan at its end. The J gene is TRBJ1-1, the V gene TRBV27; D is uncertain. CDR3 length: 14 amino acids. The germline V and J ends were trimmed by 0 bases and 2 bases, with 7 bases remaining between them. Germline loops: CDR1 MNHEY, CDR2 SMNVEV (reference sequence). The CDR3, as DNA: TGTGCCAGCAGTTTATCGCGGGGTAACACTGAAGCTTTCCTT. It codes for CASSLSRGNTEAFL.

This clonotype was seen a handful of times. This sequence joins TRBV28 and TRBJ2-7; 9 bases align to TRBD2. The V and J ends lost 3 bases and 5 bases, in that order; junction bases with no gene match: 5. CDR1 MDHEN and CDR2 SYDVKM come from the germline V gene. The CDR3 extends over 14 amino acids. As DNA, the CDR3 is TGTGCCAGCAGTTTGATAGCGGGAGATGACGAGCAGTACTTC. Its translation: CASSLIAGDDEQYF. Complete variable domain (other parts from reference TRBV28 and TRBJ2-7): DVKVTQSSRYLVKRTGEKVFLECVQDMDHENMFWYRQDPGLGLRLIYFSYDVKMKEKGDIPEGYSVSREKKERFSLILESASTNQTSMYLCASSLIAGDDEQYFGPGTRLTVT.

There are many counts of this clonotype. The rearrangement links TRBV6-4 to TRBJ2-2; D is perhaps TRBD2 (5 bases). Between the trimmed V and J ends, which lost 4 bases and 5 bases, there was a span of 11 bases. CDR3 length: 14 amino acids. CDR1 MRHNA and CDR2 SNTAGT come from the germline V gene. CDR3 sequence: CASSASPGTGELFF. The CDR3 nucleotides read TGTGCCAGCAGTGCTTCCCCGGGGACCGGGGAGCTGTTTTTT.

V and J are TRBV6-2 or TRBV6-3 and TRBJ2-1; 8 bases fit TRBD1. CDR3 length: 15 residues. Trimming removed 4 bases from V and 1 base from J; junction bases left unmatched: 3. CDR1 is MNHEY and CDR2 is SVGEGT in the germline V gene. As DNA, the CDR3 is TGTGCCAGCAGTTGGAACAGGGGGTCCTACAATGAGCAGTTCTTC. Residues: CASSWNRGSYNEQFF.

This clonotype has at least ten counts. The chain carries TRBV11-2 and TRBJ2-5, with a weak D call TRBD2 (5 bases). The CDR3 covers 15 residues. Germline lookup yields CDR1 SGHAT and CDR2 FQNNGV. Trimming shortened V by 0 bases and J by 4 bases, and 12 bases separated the two germline ends. This chain's CDR3 is CASSLDRVGVETQYF. Here the CDR3 DNA reads TGTGCCAGCAGCTTAGATCGTGTGGGAGTAGAGACCCAGTACTTC.

This clonotype was counted many times. The germline gene is not matched at one end of the junction; a read error may be the cause. This sequence joins TRBV5-1 and TRBJ1-1; a possible D gene is TRBD1 (5 bases). Per germline, CDR1 SGHRS and CDR2 YFSETQ. The CDR3 runs 14 residues. The DNA of the CDR3 is TGTGCCAGCAGTTTGCAGGGTGGTAACACTGAAGCTTTCTTT. This sequence encodes CASSLQGGNTEAFF. The complete variable domain, with remaining parts taken from reference TRBV5-1 and TRBJ1-1, reads KAGVTQTPRYLIKTRGQQVTLSCSPISGHRSVSWYQQTPGQGLQFLFEYFSETQRNKGNFPGRFSGRQFSNSRSEMNVSTLELGDSALYLCASSLQGGNTEAFFGQGTRLTVV.

The chain combines TRBV2 with TRBJ2-1; 11 nucleotides align to TRBD2. Per the germline V gene, CDR1 is SNHLY and CDR2 is FYNNEI. This CDR3 comprises 16 residues. V shed 3 bases and J 4 bases; nucleotides not matched to a gene: 5. CDR3 in DNA: TGTGCCAGCAGTGATGTAGCGGGGGGGAAATACAATGAGCAGTTCTTC. Translated, it gives CASSDVAGGKYNEQFF.

In this sample, this clonotype turned up a few times. V gene TRBV11-2 combines with J gene TRBJ2-7; D perhaps matches TRBD1 (6 bases). CDR3 size: 14 residues. CDR1 and CDR2 (germline): SGHAT, FQNNGV. Trimming took 2 bases from V and 4 from J, leaving 12 bases between them. CDR3 nucleotide sequence: TGTGCCAGCAGCTTAACTAGGGGGTTTTACGAGCAGTACTTC. It codes for CASSLTRGFYEQYF.

The chain joins TRBV7-9 to TRBJ2-7; D is perhaps TRBD1 (6 bases). This CDR3 has 15 amino acids. Trimming pared 2 bases from V and 3 bases from J, leaving 14 bases between. Germline loops: CDR1 SEHNR, CDR2 FQNEAQ (reference sequence). The CDR3 DNA sequence: TGTGCCAGCAGCTTACTGGACAGCCTCTTCTACGAGCAGTACTTC. Protein product: CASSLLDSLFYEQYF.

This clonotype has just a few counts. The J gene is TRBJ1-1, the V gene TRBV20-1, with D maybe TRBD1 (5 bases). CDR3 length: 14 residues. The V end was cut by 6 bases, the J end by 4 bases, with 18 bases between. The V gene's germline CDR1 is DFQATT and CDR2 SNEGSKA (reference sequence). In DNA, the CDR3 is TGCAGTGCAACGAACATAAGGGGAGGCACTGAAGCTTTCTTT. Translating it yields CSATNIRGGTEAFF.

The rearrangement joins TRBV20-1 to TRBJ2-1, with 13 bases matching TRBD2. The germline CDR1 and CDR2 sequences are DFQATT and SNEGSKA (reference sequence). The V segment lost 5 bases and the J segment 4 bases; nucleotides outside the gene matches: 5. There are 15 residues in the CDR3. CDR3 nucleotides: TGCAGTGCTTTGACTAGCGGGAGGCGTTACAATGAGCAGTTCTTC. Residues: CSALTSGRRYNEQFF.

In DNA, the CDR3 is TGTGCCAGCAGCGAAGGCCTGGGCCCCCCAGATACGCAGTATTTT. Its translation: CASSEGLGPPDTQYF. The chain joins TRBV28 to TRBJ2-3; D ambiguous. Germline CDR1 is MDHEN and CDR2 is SYDVKM. Trimming shortened V by 6 bases and J by 4 bases, and 17 bases separated the two germline ends. The CDR3 consists of 15 residues. The entire variable domain, with the rest obtained from reference TRBV28 and TRBJ2-3, is as follows: DVKVTQSSRYLVKRTGEKVFLECVQDMDHENMFWYRQDPGLGLRLIYFSYDVKMKEKGDIPEGYSVSREKKERFSLILESASTNQTSMYLCASSEGLGPPDTQYFGPGTRLTVL.